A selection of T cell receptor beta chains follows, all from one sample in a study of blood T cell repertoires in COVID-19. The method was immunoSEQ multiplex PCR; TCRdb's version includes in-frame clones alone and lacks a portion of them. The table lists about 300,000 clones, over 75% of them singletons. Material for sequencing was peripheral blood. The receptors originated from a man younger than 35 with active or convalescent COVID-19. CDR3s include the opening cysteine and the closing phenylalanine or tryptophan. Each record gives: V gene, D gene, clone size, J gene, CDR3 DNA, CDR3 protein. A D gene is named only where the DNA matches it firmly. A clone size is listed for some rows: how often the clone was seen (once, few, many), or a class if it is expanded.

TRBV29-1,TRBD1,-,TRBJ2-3,TGCAGCGTGCAGGGGACAGATCTTAGCACAGATACGCAGTATTTT,CSVQGTDLSTDTQYF
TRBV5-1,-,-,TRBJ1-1,TGCGCCAGCAGCATCAGGGTGGGAGGCACTGAAGCTTTCTTT,CASSIRVGGTEAFF
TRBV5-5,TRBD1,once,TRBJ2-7,TGTGCCAGCAGCTCCCGGGACAGTAGCTCCTACGAGCAGTACTTC,CASSSRDSSSYEQYF
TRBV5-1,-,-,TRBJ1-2,TGCGCCAGCAGCTTCAGGCACCCTAACTATGGCTACACCTTC,CASSFRHPNYGYTF
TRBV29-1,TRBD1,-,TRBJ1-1,TGCAGCGTTGACCCCCAGGGGGTTTTATCTGAAGCTTTCTTT,CSVDPQGVLSEAFF
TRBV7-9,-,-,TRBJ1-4,TGTGCCAGCAGCTCCGCGCGGGGAAATGAAAAACTGTTTTTT,CASSSARGNEKLFF
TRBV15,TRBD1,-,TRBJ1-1,TGTGCCACCAGCAGTAAACAGGGGGCAAACACTGAAGCTTTCTTT,CATSSKQGANTEAFF
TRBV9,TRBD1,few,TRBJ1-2,TGTGCCAGCAGCGGAGGACAGGGTGGATGGTATGGCTACACCTTC,CASSGGQGGWYGYTF
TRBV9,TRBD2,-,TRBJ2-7,TGTGCCAGCAGCCCCCCGGGGGGGCTTTACGAGCAGTACTTC,CASSPPGGLYEQYF
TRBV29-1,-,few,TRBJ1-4,TGCAGCGCAACCACCGGAGTATCACCACCTAATGAAAAACTGTTTTTT,CSATTGVSPPNEKLFF
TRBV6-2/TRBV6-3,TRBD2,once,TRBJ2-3,TGTGCCAGCAGTACCCGGACTAGCGGTGTCACAGATACGCAGTATTTT,CASSTRTSGVTDTQYF
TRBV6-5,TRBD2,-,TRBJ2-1,TGTGCCAGCAGTTACTTGACTAGCGGGGGAAATGAGCAGTTCTTC,CASSYLTSGGNEQFF
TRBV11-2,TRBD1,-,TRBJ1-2,TGTGCCAGCAGCCTGGGACAGCAAAACTATGGCTACACCTTC,CASSLGQQNYGYTF
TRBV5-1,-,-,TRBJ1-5,TGCGCCAGAGACAGCTTTAGCAATCAGCCCCAGCATTTT,CARDSFSNQPQHF
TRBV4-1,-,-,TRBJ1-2,TGCGCCAGCAGCCAACTACAGGGACGGGGCAACTATGGCTACACCTTC,CASSQLQGRGNYGYTF
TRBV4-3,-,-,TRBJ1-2,TGCGCCAGCAGCCAAGATCTAGGTGGTCCTTCTAACTATGGCTACACCTTC,CASSQDLGGPSNYGYTF
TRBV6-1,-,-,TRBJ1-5,TGTGCCAGCAGTGAACTTGTAGGGGTTAATCAGCCCCAGCATTTT,CASSELVGVNQPQHF
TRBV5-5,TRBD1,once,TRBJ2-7,TGTGCCAGCAGCTTTGAGACAGGGTTATCCTACGAGCAGTACTTC,CASSFETGLSYEQYF
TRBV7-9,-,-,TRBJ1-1,TGTGCCAGCAGCCGCCCTAGATCCGTTATGAACACTGAAGCTTTCTTT,CASSRPRSVMNTEAFF
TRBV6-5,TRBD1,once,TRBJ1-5,TGTGCCAGCAGCGAGACAGGGGTTGGAGGTGCCCAGCATTTT,CASSETGVGGAQHF
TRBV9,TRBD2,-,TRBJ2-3,TGTGCCAGCAGCACCGGACTAGCGGGGGGATTTGGCACAGATACGCAGTATTTT,CASSTGLAGGFGTDTQYF
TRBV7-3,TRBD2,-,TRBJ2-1,TGTGCCAGCAGCGACCGCGGGGGTTACAATGAGCAGTTCTTC,CASSDRGGYNEQFF
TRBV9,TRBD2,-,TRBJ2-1,TGTGCCAGCAGCGTCGGACTAGCGGGCAATAACAATGAGCAGTTCTTC,CASSVGLAGNNNEQFF
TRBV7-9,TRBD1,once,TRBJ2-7,TGTGCCAGCAGCCGCTGGGACAGGGGGTACGAGCAGTACTTC,CASSRWDRGYEQYF
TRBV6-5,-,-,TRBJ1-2,TGTGCCAGCATAGGAGTAACAGGGCGGAACTATGGCTACACCTTC,CASIGVTGRNYGYTF
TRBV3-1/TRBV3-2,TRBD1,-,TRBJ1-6,TGTGCCAGCAGCCATGGGACAGGTTCTTCCCTCCACTTT,CASSHGTGSSLHF
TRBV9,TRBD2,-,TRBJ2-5,TGTGCCAGCAGCGTAGCTAGCGGGGGGGCCCAAGAGACCCAGTACTTC,CASSVASGGAQETQYF
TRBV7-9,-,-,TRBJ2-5,TGTGCCAGCAGTCCCGTCCGGGGATCGGAGACCCAGTACTTC,CASSPVRGSETQYF
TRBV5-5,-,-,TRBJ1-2,TGTGCCAGCAGCTTGGCAGTTGCAGGGGACGTGGGGTATGGCTACACCTTC,CASSLAVAGDVGYGYTF
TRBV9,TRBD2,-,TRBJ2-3,TGTGCCAGCAGCGTAGCCGGGGGGGCCTTCGCAGATACGCAGTATTTT,CASSVAGGAFADTQYF
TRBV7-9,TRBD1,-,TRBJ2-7,TGTGCCAGCAGCTATACCGGGACAGGGAATTCCTACGAGCAGTACTTC,CASSYTGTGNSYEQYF
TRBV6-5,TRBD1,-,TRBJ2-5,TGTGCCAGCAAACACGGGACAGGGAAACAAGAGACCCAGTACTTC,CASKHGTGKQETQYF
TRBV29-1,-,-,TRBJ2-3,TGCAGCGTCCGTCGCGGCACAGATACGCAGTATTTT,CSVRRGTDTQYF
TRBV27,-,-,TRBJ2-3,TGTGCCAGCAGCCCATCAACAGATACGCAGTATTTT,CASSPSTDTQYF
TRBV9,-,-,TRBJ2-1,TGTGCCAGCAGCGTAGAACTCATTTCGGGAAACAATGAGCAGTTCTTC,CASSVELISGNNEQFF
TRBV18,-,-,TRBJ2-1,TGTGCCAGCTCACCTAGCACAGGTGGAAGGGATGAGCAGTTCTTC,CASSPSTGGRDEQFF
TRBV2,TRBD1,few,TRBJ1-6,TGTGCCAGCAGCCAAGGGACAGCCCTAGATTCACCCCTCCACTTT,CASSQGTALDSPLHF
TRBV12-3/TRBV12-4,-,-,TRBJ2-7,TGTGCCAGCAGATTACAGGGATCTGGCGAGCAGTACTTC,CASRLQGSGEQYF
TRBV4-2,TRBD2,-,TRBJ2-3,TGTGCCAGCAGCCATCTCCCGACTAGCAAGCCAGATACGCAGTATTTT,CASSHLPTSKPDTQYF
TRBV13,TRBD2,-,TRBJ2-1,TGTGCCAGCAGCTTCTGGACTAGCGGGGGGGCGGAGCAGTTCTTC,CASSFWTSGGAEQFF
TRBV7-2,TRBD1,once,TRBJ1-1,TGTGCCAGCAGCTCGGGACAGGCAAACACTGAAGCTTTCTTT,CASSSGQANTEAFF
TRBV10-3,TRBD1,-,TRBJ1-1,TGTGCCATCAGTGAGTCAGTTACAGGGGGCCCTGAAGCTTTCTTT,CAISESVTGGPEAFF
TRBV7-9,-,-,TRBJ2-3,TGTGCCAGCAGCCCTACAGGGGGGGCGAAGGATACGCAGTATTTT,CASSPTGGAKDTQYF
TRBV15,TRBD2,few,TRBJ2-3,TGTGCCACCAGCGAAAGACTAGCGGGACAGGCCTGGGCTGATACGCAGTATTTT,CATSERLAGQAWADTQYF
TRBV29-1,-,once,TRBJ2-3,TGCAGCGTTGACCAGGAAATCACAGATACGCAGTATTTT,CSVDQEITDTQYF
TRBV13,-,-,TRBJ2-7,TGTGCCAGCAGAGGGGGTCCTGGCGAGCAGTACTTC,CASRGGPGEQYF
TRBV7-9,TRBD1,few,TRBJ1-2,TGTGCCAGCAGCTTGGGACAGAGGGGAGGCTACACCTTC,CASSLGQRGGYTF
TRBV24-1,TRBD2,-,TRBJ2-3,TGTGCCACCAGTGTGGGGACTAGTGGGTACGATACGCAGTATTTT,CATSVGTSGYDTQYF
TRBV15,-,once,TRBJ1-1,TGTGCCACCAGCAGACTCCCGGAAGGAGGCCTCTCCAACTCGGCGCGGAGGGGTGAAGCTTTCTTT,CATSRLPEGGLSNSARRGEAFF
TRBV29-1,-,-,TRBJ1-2,TGCAGCGTTGAAGGGGGGGGCTCGGATGGCTACACCTTC,CSVEGGGSDGYTF
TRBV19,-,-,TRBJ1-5,TGTGCCAGTAGTATAGGAGGTTTTCACGTTCAGCCCCAGCATTTT,CASSIGGFHVQPQHF